Presented here are 3 T cell receptor beta chains from one specimen sequenced in a study of blood T cell repertoires in COVID-19. This table comes from immunoSEQ multiplex PCR, and its TCRdb copy is limited to in-frame clones, with some not included. The sample has 450,000 or so clones; 75% to 90% are singletons. The sequenced sample was peripheral blood. Receptors were obtained from a woman aged 40-49 years with COVID-19, enrolled during active disease.

The chain employs TRBV6-5 and TRBJ2-3; 9 bases are a match to TRBD2. V gave up 6 bases and J gave up 2 bases; unmatched junction bases: 6. CDR1 is MNHEY, CDR2 SVGAGI, per germline. The CDR3 runs 15 residues. The CDR3 DNA is TGTGCCAGCAGCGGCGGGAGGGCCTTCACAGATACGCAGTATTTT. It yields the protein CASSGGRAFTDTQYF.

A word on this clone: At the DNA level, this CDR3 is encoded by other sequences in the same sample as well. This chain connects TRBV6-5 to TRBJ1-2; 8 bases map to TRBD1. J lost 0 bases, V lost 2 bases, and 2 bases had no gene match. The CDR3 runs 15 residues. The germline V gene has CDR1 MNHEY and CDR2 SVGAGI. For the CDR3, the DNA is TGTGCCAGCAGTTACGGACAGGGAGCTAACTATGGCTACACCTTC. The encoded protein is CASSYGQGANYGYTF.

The V gene is TRBV7-3, the J gene TRBJ2-1; weak D call: TRBD2 (5 bases). With 5 bases removed from V and 5 bases from J, the gap between germline ends came to 28 bases. The germline V gene has CDR1 SGHTA and CDR2 FQGTGA. There are 19 residues in the CDR3. The CDR3 DNA reads as TGTGCCAGCAGCCTAAGTAGGAGGACCCTACAATCTCCACACAATGAGCAGTTCTTC. As protein: CASSLSRRTLQSPHNEQFF. The variable domain in full, with the rest retrieved from reference TRBV7-3 and TRBJ2-1, is GAGVSQTPSNKVTEKGKYVELRCDPISGHTALYWYRQSLGQGPEFLIYFQGTGAADDSGLPNDRFFAVRPEGSVSTLKIQRTERGDSAVYLCASSLSRRTLQSPHNEQFFGPGTRLTVL.